This TCR beta chain was sequenced in a study of CD8 T cells in ankylosing spondylitis. Study results and caveats: A motif of fewer than ten highly homologous TCR beta variants was seen as apparently characteristic of ankylosing spondylitis blood. Disease-linked clones reportedly showed significant enrichment in matched ankylosing spondylitis synovial fluid.

This clonotype was found a few times. What it binds is unknown. Trimming removed 1 base from V and 6 bases from J, with 4 bases in between. The CDR3 length is 12 residues. Germline CDR1 is SGHKS and CDR2 is YYEKEE (reference sequence). TCRdb re-called the 5' RACE reads with MiXCR, one entry per CDR3 protein. The profile covers 100,000 to 150,000 distinct CDR3 sequences, with under 20% appearing a single time and around a third taken by the ten largest. The sequence was obtained from a male donor with ankylosing spondylitis. The chain recombines TRBV5-5 with TRBJ2-2; D is ambiguous. Sample: blood, either unsorted or a sorted T cell fraction (not recorded which). The CDR3 sequence: CASSLWAGELFF. In nucleotides, the CDR3 is TGTGCCAGCAGCTTGTGGGCCGGGGAGCTGTTTTTT.